This T cell receptor (beta chain) was documented in a study of cytomegalovirus exposure and HLA in healthy donors. V trimming: 4 bases; J trimming: 4 bases; junction bases outside the gene matches: 18. The CDR3 sequence is 19 residues long. The V gene's germline CDR1 is LNHNV and CDR2 YYDKDF (reference sequence). 13 Jbeta primers and 60 Vbeta primers were used for the PCR. Using immunoSEQ multiplex PCR, the repertoire was profiled, and TCRdb retains in-frame clones only, with some absent. This table holds around 100,000 clones, approximately 80% found once. The receptor was derived from a woman between 40 and 50 years old in good health and CMV-seronegative. Sequencing input: PBMCs. This chain connects TRBV15 to TRBJ2-1; 8 bases align to TRBD1. The CDR3 sequence: CATSTLALSGTGGYNEQFF. The CDR3 nucleotides are TGTGCCACCAGCACTTTGGCTCTTTCCGGGACAGGAGGATACAATGAGCAGTTCTTC.